A single T cell receptor (beta chain) is shown here with its context. The likely explanation is a read error, given a far larger clone one base away. The sample holds other DNA sequences that translate to the same CDR3. V was shortened by 2 bases and J by 5 bases, with 10 bases between the two germline ends. Germline lookup yields CDR1 KGHSH and CDR2 LQKENI. The CDR3 totals 14 residues. This sample is drawn from a study of shared clonotypes between healthy human individuals. Repertoires were generated with immunoSEQ multiplex PCR, while TCRdb's copy carries only in-frame clones and drops some. The profile shows roughly 1 million clones, about 75% of them singletons.

Source material: memory CD4+ T cells sorted from blood. Documented subset: CD45RA-negative fraction. The receptor was isolated from a man in his late teens or twenties in good health. V usage is TRBV18 and J usage is TRBJ2-1; D is perhaps TRBD2 (6 bases). The CDR3 sequence: CASSPSGPNNEQFF. DNA for the CDR3: TGTGCCAGCTCACCAAGCGGGCCGAACAATGAGCAGTTCTTC.